The entry below gives a single T cell receptor (beta chain) sequence along with its context. Its antigen remains unknown. This sample was included in a study of T cells in localized non-small cell lung cancer. Points from the study as a whole: Tumor trailed uninvolved adjacent lung in T cell clonality, which peaked there. Those with higher blood T cell density had longer overall survival. Because only a single region of the tumor was sequenced, heterogeneity remains possible. Appearances in adjacent lung were noted for a median 57 of the top 100 tumor clones.

Using immunoSEQ multiplex PCR, the repertoire was profiled, and TCRdb retains in-frame clones only, with some absent. The data contain roughly 61,000 clones, roughly 79% of them seen just once; the ten biggest clones take up 4.7%. The ends lost 4 bases at V and 2 bases at J; junction bases unmatched: 11. Germline V gene data show CDR1 as SGHRS and CDR2 as YFSETQ. This CDR3 is built from 16 residues. This TCR was recovered from a man aged 40 to 70 with stage II lung adenocarcinoma. The sample consisted of PBMCs, taken before any cancer treatment. This chain links TRBV5-1 with TRBJ1-2; 7 nucleotides align to TRBD1. CDR3: CASSPGTASKNYGYTF. In nucleotides, the CDR3 is TGCGCCAGCAGCCCCGGGACAGCCTCCAAAAACTATGGCTACACCTTC. Using reference TRBV5-1 and TRBJ1-2 for the parts outside the CDR3, the full variable domain is KAGVTQTPRYLIKTRGQQVTLSCSPISGHRSVSWYQQTPGQGLQFLFEYFSETQRNKGNFPGRFSGRQFSNSRSEMNVSTLELGDSALYLCASSPGTASKNYGYTFGSGTRLTVV.